This T cell receptor (beta chain) was identified during a study of blood T cell repertoires in COVID-19. Overall study context: The study drew acute and convalescent COVID-19 samples from the United States, Italy and Spain.

In the original analysis: Reference gene primer amplification in the assay estimated nucleated cell counts. Sequencing was performed with immunoSEQ multiplex PCR; in TCRdb, only in-frame clones are kept and a portion is missing. That table supplies the V and J calls and clone size; D and trimming were determined from the DNA. The table has around 250,000 clones, around 89% seen once; the top ten hold 3.5% to 5%. CDR1 is KGHDR and CDR2 is SFDVKD in the germline V gene. V dropped 4 bases and J dropped 7; count of bases not matched to a gene: 5. The CDR3 runs 15 residues. Researchers sorted participants into cohorts using their self-reported clinical history.

This clonotype was sampled from a woman aged 25 to 39 who had recovered from COVID-19. Sequencing was done on a sample of PBMCs or T cells enriched from blood (not recorded which). The chain uses TRBV24-1 and TRBJ2-1, with TRBD2 matching 11 bases. CDR3 coding DNA: TGTGCCACCAGTGAGTACAGGACTAGCGGGAATGAGCAGTTCTTC. This encodes CATSEYRTSGNEQFF.